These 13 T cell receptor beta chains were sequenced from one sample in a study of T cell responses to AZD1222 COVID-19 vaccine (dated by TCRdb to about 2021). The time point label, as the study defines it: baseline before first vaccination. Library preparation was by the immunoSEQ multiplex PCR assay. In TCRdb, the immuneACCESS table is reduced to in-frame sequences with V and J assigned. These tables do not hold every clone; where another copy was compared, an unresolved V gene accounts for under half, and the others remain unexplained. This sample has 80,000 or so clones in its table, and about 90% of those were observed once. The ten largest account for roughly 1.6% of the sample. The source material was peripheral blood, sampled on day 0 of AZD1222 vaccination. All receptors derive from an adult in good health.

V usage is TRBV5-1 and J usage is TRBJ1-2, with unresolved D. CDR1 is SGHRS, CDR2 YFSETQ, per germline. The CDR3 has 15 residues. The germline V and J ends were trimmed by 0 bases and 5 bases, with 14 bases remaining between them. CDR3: CASSLGAGTGYGYTF. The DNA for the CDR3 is TGCGCCAGCAGCTTGGGCGCGGGCACCGGGTATGGCTACACCTTC.

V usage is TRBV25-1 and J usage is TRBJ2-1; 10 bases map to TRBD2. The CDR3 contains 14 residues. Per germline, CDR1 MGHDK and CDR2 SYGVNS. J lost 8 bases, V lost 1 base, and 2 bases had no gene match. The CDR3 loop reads CASSESTSGDEQFF. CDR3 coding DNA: TGTGCCAGCAGTGAATCAACTAGCGGGGATGAGCAGTTCTTC.

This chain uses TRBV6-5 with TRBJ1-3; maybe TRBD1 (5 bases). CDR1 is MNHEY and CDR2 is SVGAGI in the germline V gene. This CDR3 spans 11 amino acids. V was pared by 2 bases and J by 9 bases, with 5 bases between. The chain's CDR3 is CASSYGTTIYF. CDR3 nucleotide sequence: TGTGCCAGCAGTTACGGGACCACCATATATTTT.

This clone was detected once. The CDR3 DNA reads as TGCAGCTTGGGGATGTGGACAGGGGTTGGAGAGACCCAGTACTTC. Translated: CSLGMWTGVGETQYF. This chain connects TRBV29-1 to TRBJ2-5; 9 bases are a match to TRBD1. Per germline, CDR1 SQVTM and CDR2 ANQGSEA. The CDR3 sequence is 15 residues long. V shed 8 bases and J 4 bases; nucleotides not matched to a gene: 14.

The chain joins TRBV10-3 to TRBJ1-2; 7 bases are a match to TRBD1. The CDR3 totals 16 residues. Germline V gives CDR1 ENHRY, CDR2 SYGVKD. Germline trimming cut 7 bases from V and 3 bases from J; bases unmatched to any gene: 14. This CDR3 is CAITSSPGQFHYGYTF. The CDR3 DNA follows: TGTGCCATCACCTCTAGCCCGGGACAGTTCCACTATGGCTACACCTTC.

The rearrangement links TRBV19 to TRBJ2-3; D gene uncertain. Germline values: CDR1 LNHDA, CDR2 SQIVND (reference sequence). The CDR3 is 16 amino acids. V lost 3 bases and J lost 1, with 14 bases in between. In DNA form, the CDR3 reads TGTGCCAGTAGTATTCCCGTCGCAAGGGGCACAGATACGCAGTATTTT. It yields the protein CASSIPVARGTDTQYF.

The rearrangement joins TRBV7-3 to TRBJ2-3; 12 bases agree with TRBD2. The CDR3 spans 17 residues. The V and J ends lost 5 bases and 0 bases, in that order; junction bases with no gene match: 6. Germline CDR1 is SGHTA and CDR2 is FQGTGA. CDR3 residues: CASSTRLAGVSTDTQYF. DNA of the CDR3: TGTGCCAGCAGCACAAGACTAGCGGGAGTTAGCACAGATACGCAGTATTTT.

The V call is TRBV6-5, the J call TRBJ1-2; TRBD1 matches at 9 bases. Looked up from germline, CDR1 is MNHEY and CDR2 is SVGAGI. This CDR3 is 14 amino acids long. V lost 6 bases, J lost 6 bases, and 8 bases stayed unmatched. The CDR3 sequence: CASRGDRDLNGYTF. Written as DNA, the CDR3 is TGTGCCAGCAGGGGGGACAGGGATCTTAATGGCTACACCTTC.

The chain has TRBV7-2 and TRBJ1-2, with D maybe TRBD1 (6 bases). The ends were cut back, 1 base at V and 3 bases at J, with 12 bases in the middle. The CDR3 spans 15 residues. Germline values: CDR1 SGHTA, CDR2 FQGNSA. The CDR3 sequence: CASSLGGAQDYGYTF. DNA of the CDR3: TGTGCCAGCAGCTTAGGGGGGGCGCAGGACTATGGCTACACCTTC.

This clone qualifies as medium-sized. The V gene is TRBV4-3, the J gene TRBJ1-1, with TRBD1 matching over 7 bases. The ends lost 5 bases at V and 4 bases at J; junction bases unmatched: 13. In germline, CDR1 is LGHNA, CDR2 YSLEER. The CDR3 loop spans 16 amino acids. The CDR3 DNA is TGCGCCAGCAGCTTACGGGCAGGGGCAGGGGGCACTGAAGCTTTCTTT. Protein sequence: CASSLRAGAGGTEAFF.

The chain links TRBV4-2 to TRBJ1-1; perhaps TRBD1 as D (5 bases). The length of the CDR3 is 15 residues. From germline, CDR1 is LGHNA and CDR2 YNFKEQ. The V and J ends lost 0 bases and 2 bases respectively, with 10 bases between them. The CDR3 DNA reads TGTGCCAGCAGCCAAGAGGGGACTGATAACACTGAAGCTTTCTTT. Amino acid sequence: CASSQEGTDNTEAFF.

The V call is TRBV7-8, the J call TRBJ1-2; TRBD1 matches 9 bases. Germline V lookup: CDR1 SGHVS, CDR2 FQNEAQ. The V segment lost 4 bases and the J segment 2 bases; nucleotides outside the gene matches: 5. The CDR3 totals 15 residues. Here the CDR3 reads CASSSQGQGNYGYTF. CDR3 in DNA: TGTGCCAGCAGCTCGCAGGGACAGGGAAACTATGGCTACACCTTC. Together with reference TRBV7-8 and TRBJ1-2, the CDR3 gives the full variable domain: GAGVSQSPRYKVAKRGQDVALRCDPISGHVSLFWYQQALGQGPEFLTYFQNEAQLDKSGLPSDRFFAERPEGSVSTLKIQRTQQEDSAVYLCASSSQGQGNYGYTFGSGTRLTVV.

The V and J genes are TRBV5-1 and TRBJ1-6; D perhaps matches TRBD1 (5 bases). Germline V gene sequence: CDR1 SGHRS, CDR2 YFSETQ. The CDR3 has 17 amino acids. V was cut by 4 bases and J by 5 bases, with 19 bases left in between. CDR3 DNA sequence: TGCGCCAGCAGCACCGGGGCCGCCTCATCGGATAATTCACCCCTCCACTTT. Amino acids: CASSTGAASSDNSPLHF.